This TCR beta chain appears in the sequencing data of a study of T cell repertoires in cytomegalovirus infection. Study-level information: Both CMV infection and a matching HLA type were indicated by public TCR beta signatures.

Germline CDR1 and CDR2: SGHNT and YYREEE (reference sequence). J gave up 5 bases and V 0 bases, and 7 bases lay outside the gene matches. This CDR3 comprises 16 residues. TCRdb recomputed calls from the reads with MiXCR, one row per CDR3 protein. The top ten hold around 29% of the sample, which has roughly 110,000 distinct CDR3 sequences, 9.5% to 13% seen once. This clonotype appeared a few times. Its target is not known. The genes are TRBV5-4 and TRBJ2-3; 9 positions match TRBD2. The sequence came from a human donor in good health (CMV status not recorded). Some clones in this sample may be carry-over from other donors' samples. Source material: PBMCs, sequenced either directly or after in vitro stimulation (not recorded which). The DNA for the CDR3 is TGTGCCAGCAGCTTGGCCGGCGGGAGGGCAGGAGATACGCAGTATTTT. Its protein is CASSLAGGRAGDTQYF.